These 27 T cell receptor beta chains came from one sample sequenced in a study of control samples from healthy donors and cancer patients. Repertoires were generated with immunoSEQ multiplex PCR, while TCRdb's copy carries only in-frame clones and drops some. Altogether tens of thousands of clones are present, roughly 91% being singletons, with the ten largest covering approximately 6%. Sequenced material: blood. The source is a man aged 50 to 60 in good health.

The rearrangement joins TRBV7-9 to TRBJ1-6; TRBD1 is a possible D gene (6 bases). The germline gives CDR1 SEHNR, CDR2 FQNEAQ (reference sequence). The V gene lost 5 bases and the J gene lost 7 bases, with 12 bases spanning the gap. This CDR3 is 14 amino acids long. The CDR3, as DNA: TGTGCCAGCAGCATCGACAGGTACAATTCACCCCTCCACTTT. It is translated as CASSIDRYNSPLHF.

This CDR3 reads CASSQQVLGANPYEQYF. CDR3 nucleotides: TGTGCCAGCAGCCAACAGGTCCTTGGTGCGAACCCCTACGAGCAGTACTTC. This rearrangement joins TRBV11-2 to TRBJ2-7; maybe TRBD1 (5 bases). V was clipped by 5 bases and J by 2 bases, with 22 bases between them. Germline V gives CDR1 SGHAT, CDR2 FQNNGV. This CDR3 comprises 17 residues.

This chain joins TRBV2 and TRBJ2-2; D is uncertain. Germline CDR1 reads SNHLY; CDR2 reads FYNNEI. V was cut by 1 base and J by 7 bases, with 7 bases left in between. The CDR3 covers 13 residues. The CDR3: CASSEVRNGELFF. Written as DNA, the CDR3 is TGTGCCAGCAGTGAAGTACGGAACGGGGAGCTGTTTTTT.

The chain couples TRBV6-4 to TRBJ2-5; TRBD2 aligns across 16 bases. The junction had 8 bases not matched to a gene; V was cut back by 6 bases and J by 7 bases. Germline loops: CDR1 MRHNA, CDR2 SNTAGT. There are 16 residues in the CDR3. CDR3 sequence: CASSPGTSGGDGTQYF. The CDR3 DNA reads TGTGCCAGCAGCCCCGGGACTAGCGGGGGGGATGGGACCCAGTACTTC.

The chain joins TRBV18 to TRBJ2-7; 9 bases fit TRBD2. Trimming cost V 1 base and J 1 base; bases outside gene matches: 11. The germline gives CDR1 KGHSH, CDR2 LQKENI. The CDR3 sequence is 18 residues long. In nucleotides, the CDR3 is TGTGCCAGCTCACCACTCGGGACATGGAGCGGGAGGTCCTACGAGCAGTACTTC. Its translation is CASSPLGTWSGRSYEQYF.

This rearrangement joins TRBV5-6 to TRBJ2-2, with 12 bases fitting TRBD2. This CDR3 region has 18 residues. Trimming removed 2 bases from V and 1 base from J; junction bases left unmatched: 6. CDR1 and CDR2 (germline): SGHDT, YYEEEE. The CDR3 is CASSLPGLAGLNTGELFF. CDR3 in DNA: TGTGCCAGCAGCTTACCGGGACTAGCGGGCTTGAACACCGGGGAGCTGTTTTTT.

The chain has TRBV2 and TRBJ2-3, with TRBD1 as a possible D gene (6 bases). The CDR3 runs 15 residues. Germline V CDR1 and CDR2: SNHLY, FYNNEI. Trimming pared 5 bases from V and 1 base from J, leaving 13 bases between. CDR3 loop: CASSLQGLRTDTQYF. CDR3 coding DNA: TGTGCCAGCAGTCTACAGGGTTTACGCACAGATACGCAGTATTTT.

This clone has just one count. The rearrangement uses TRBV29-1 and TRBJ2-7, with 9 bases lining up with TRBD1. V was clipped by 5 bases and J by 8 bases; unmatched bases: 13. CDR1 and CDR2 (germline): SQVTM, ANQGSEA. The CDR3 consists of 14 residues. As DNA, the CDR3 is TGCAGCGTTATACCAGGGACAGGGCCTTTACAGCAGTACTTC. This gives the protein CSVIPGTGPLQQYF.

The genes are TRBV30 and TRBJ1-1, with D maybe TRBD1 (6 bases). Per germline, CDR1 GTSNPN and CDR2 SVGIG (reference sequence). The V and J ends lost 5 bases and 4 bases respectively, with 17 bases between them. The CDR3 is 14 amino acids. CDR3 residues: CAWQKGRTVTEAFF. In DNA form, the CDR3 reads TGTGCCTGGCAGAAAGGTCGGACAGTCACTGAAGCTTTCTTT.

This clone occurred once. The chain couples TRBV5-1 to TRBJ2-2; D possibly corresponds to TRBD1 (6 bases). Germline CDR1 reads SGHRS; CDR2 reads YFSETQ. V lost 4 bases, J lost 9 bases, and 13 bases lay in between. The length of the CDR3 is 13 residues. The CDR3 bases are TGCGCCAGCAGCCAGAACAGGGACCGGGAGCTGTTTTTT. The encoded protein is CASSQNRDRELFF.

V and J are TRBV19 and TRBJ2-5, with D possibly matching TRBD1 (6 bases). The V gene lost 5 bases and the J gene lost 2 bases, with 9 bases spanning the gap. The CDR3 totals 13 residues. Germline V gene data show CDR1 as LNHDA and CDR2 as SQIVND (reference sequence). CDR3 amino acids: CASSPGQQETQYF. CDR3 bases: TGTGCCAGTAGTCCAGGACAGCAAGAGACCCAGTACTTC.

The chain has TRBV19 and TRBJ2-2, with D perhaps TRBD2 (6 bases). Germline V gene sequence: CDR1 LNHDA, CDR2 SQIVND (reference sequence). The CDR3 covers 13 residues. Trimming took off 3 bases at V and 6 bases at J, with 8 bases between the two ends. CDR3 sequence (DNA): TGTGCCAGTAGTATGCGGGGCCCCGGGGAGCTGTTTTTT. This gives the protein CASSMRGPGELFF.

This sequence joins TRBV19 and TRBJ1-2; TRBD1 is a possible D gene (5 bases). Trimming removed 8 bases at V and 0 bases at J, with 22 bases between. The germline CDR1 and CDR2 sequences are LNHDA and SQIVND (reference sequence). The CDR3 has 17 residues. CDR3 nucleotides: TGTGCCAGTCAAAAAGATACCGGGACCGAGGCTAACTATGGCTACACCTTC. Amino acid sequence: CASQKDTGTEANYGYTF.

This sequence joins TRBV12-3 or TRBV12-4 and TRBJ1-2, with D unresolved. The V end lost 6 bases, the J end lost 8 bases, and 10 bases lay between the germline ends. This CDR3 has 11 amino acids. The CDR3: CASRSAGGYTF. CDR3 bases: TGTGCCAGCAGATCGGCAGGCGGCTACACCTTC.

This clone was seen at least ten times. CDR3 amino acids: CASSAAGQDYNEQFF. CDR3 in DNA: TGTGCCAGCAGCGCCGCGGGTCAGGATTACAATGAGCAGTTCTTC. The rearrangement joins TRBV6-4 to TRBJ2-1, with D possibly being TRBD2 (5 bases). Trimming took off 6 bases at V and 4 bases at J, with 16 bases between the two ends. CDR1 is MRHNA and CDR2 is SNTAGT in the germline V gene. The CDR3 has 15 amino acids.

This chain connects TRBV25-1 to TRBJ1-4; possibly TRBD1 for D (6 bases). Germline assignment: CDR1 MGHDK and CDR2 SYGVNS. The length of the CDR3 is 14 residues. Between the trimmed V and J ends, which lost 3 bases and 5 bases, there was a span of 10 bases. CDR3 residues: CASSEPGANEKLFF. The CDR3 DNA reads as TGTGCCAGCAGTGAGCCAGGGGCAAATGAAAAACTGTTTTTT.

This chain uses TRBV11-2 with TRBJ2-2, with 7 bases lining up with TRBD2. Germline CDR1 is SGHAT and CDR2 is FQNNGV. V lost 5 bases and J lost 0; bases outside the gene matches: 3. This CDR3 comprises 15 residues. CDR3 sequence reads: CASSAGRSNTGELFF. For the CDR3, the DNA is TGTGCCAGCAGCGCCGGGAGGTCGAACACCGGGGAGCTGTTTTTT.

CDR3 sequence: CASRAYHNEQFF. CDR3 sequence (DNA): TGTGCCAGCAGAGCCTACCACAATGAGCAGTTCTTC. V gene TRBV6-5 combines with J gene TRBJ2-1, with D hard to call. This CDR3 has 12 residues. Germline CDR1 and CDR2: MNHEY and SVGAGI. V dropped 6 bases and J dropped 5 bases, with 8 bases sitting between them.

The rearrangement links TRBV18 to TRBJ1-1; 8 bases agree with TRBD1. CDR1 KGHSH and CDR2 LQKENI come from the germline V gene. V lost 5 bases, J lost 4 bases, and 15 bases stayed unmatched. The CDR3 has 17 residues. The CDR3 is CASSGGGAGGGITEAFF. The DNA for the CDR3 is TGTGCCAGCTCAGGAGGCGGGGCAGGGGGCGGAATCACTGAAGCTTTCTTT.

The chain carries TRBV5-1 and TRBJ2-7, with 11 bases fitting TRBD2. Per the germline V gene, CDR1 is SGHRS and CDR2 is YFSETQ. V trimming: 4 bases; J trimming: 0 bases; junction bases outside the gene matches: 3. The CDR3 extends over 15 amino acids. The CDR3 nucleotides read TGCGCCAGCAGCAACCTAGCGGGGGGCTCCTACGAGCAGTACTTC. This codes for CASSNLAGGSYEQYF.

The chain uses TRBV18 and TRBJ1-1; 9 positions agree with TRBD1. The CDR3 totals 15 residues. In germline, CDR1 is KGHSH, CDR2 LQKENI. V dropped 3 bases and J dropped 1; count of bases not matched to a gene: 3. Here the CDR3 reads CASSPGTGSNTEAFF. The CDR3, as DNA: TGTGCCAGCTCACCCGGGACAGGGTCGAACACTGAAGCTTTCTTT.

The genes are TRBV19 and TRBJ1-4; D is uncertain. The CDR3 is 17 residues long. V lost 1 base and J 2 bases, leaving 14 bases between the germline ends. Germline V gene lookup returns CDR1 LNHDA and CDR2 SQIVND (reference sequence). The CDR3 reads CASSIGRRAGTNEKLFF. CDR3 DNA sequence: TGTGCCAGTAGTATAGGTAGAAGGGCGGGTACTAATGAAAAACTGTTTTTT.

V gene TRBV14 combines with J gene TRBJ2-1, with 11 nucleotides matching TRBD2. The CDR3 covers 16 residues. Germline V lookup: CDR1 SGHDN, CDR2 FVKESK. With V trimmed by 3 bases and J by 5 bases, 6 bases remained unmatched. The CDR3 region is CASSQLAGGSNNEQFF. The CDR3, as DNA: TGTGCCAGCAGCCAGCTAGCGGGGGGATCAAACAATGAGCAGTTCTTC.

The chain is built from TRBV5-8 and TRBJ2-5; D is perhaps TRBD1 (5 bases). The V gene's germline CDR1 is SGHTS and CDR2 YDEGEE. The CDR3 has 15 residues. The V end was cut by 0 bases, the J end by 6 bases, with 15 bases between. CDR3 nucleotide sequence: TGTGCCAGCAGCTTGGGCAGGGCCGTGCGTAAGACCCAGTACTTC. This sequence encodes CASSLGRAVRKTQYF.

The chain joins TRBV7-2 to TRBJ2-2; possible D gene TRBD1, 5 bases. This CDR3 comprises 14 residues. V was shortened by 6 bases and J by 7 bases, with 15 bases between the two germline ends. CDR1 is SGHTA, CDR2 FQGNSA, per germline. The CDR3 loop is CASRKAGNFGELFF. In nucleotides, the CDR3 is TGTGCCAGCAGGAAGGCAGGGAATTTCGGGGAGCTGTTTTTT. Looking up the rest from reference TRBV7-2 and TRBJ2-2 gives the full variable domain: GAGVSQSPSNKVTEKGKDVELRCDPISGHTALYWYRQSLGQGLEFLIYFQGNSAPDKSGLPSDRFSAERTGGSVSTLTIQRTQQEDSAVYLCASRKAGNFGELFFGEGSRLTVL.

CDR3 residues: CASSLGGTGNEKLFF. CDR3 DNA sequence: TGTGCCAGCAGTTTAGGAGGGACGGGTAATGAAAAACTGTTTTTT. This chain uses TRBV6-6 with TRBJ1-4, with D possibly TRBD1 on 5 matching bases. Looked up from germline, CDR1 is MNHNY and CDR2 is SVGAGI (reference sequence). V lost 4 bases and J 4 bases, leaving 13 bases between the germline ends. The CDR3 runs to 15 residues.

The chain joins TRBV5-8 to TRBJ1-4; D uncertain. CDR1 SGHTS and CDR2 YDEGEE come from the germline V gene. The V end lost 4 bases, the J end lost 1 base, and 14 bases lay between the germline ends. CDR3 length: 16 amino acids. CDR3 DNA: TGTGCCAGCAGCCCCGGGGAGAAGCTAACTAATGAAAAACTGTTTTTT. As protein: CASSPGEKLTNEKLFF.